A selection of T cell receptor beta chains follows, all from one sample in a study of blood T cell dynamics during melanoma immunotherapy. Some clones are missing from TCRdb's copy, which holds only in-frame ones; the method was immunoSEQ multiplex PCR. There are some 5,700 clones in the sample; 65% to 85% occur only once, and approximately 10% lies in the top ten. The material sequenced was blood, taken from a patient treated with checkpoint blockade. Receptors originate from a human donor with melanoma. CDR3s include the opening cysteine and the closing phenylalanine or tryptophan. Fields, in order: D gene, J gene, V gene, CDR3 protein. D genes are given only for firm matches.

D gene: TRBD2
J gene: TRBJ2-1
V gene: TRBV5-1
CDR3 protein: CASSLSGGSYNEQFF

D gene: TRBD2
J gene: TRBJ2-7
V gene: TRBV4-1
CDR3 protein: CASSQGRTSGDYEQYF

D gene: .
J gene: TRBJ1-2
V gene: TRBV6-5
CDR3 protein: CASSPLLRLYGYTF

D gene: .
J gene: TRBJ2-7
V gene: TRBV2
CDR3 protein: CASSEFGSGEQYF

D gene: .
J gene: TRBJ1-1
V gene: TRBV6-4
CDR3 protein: CASIESGGLDTEAFF

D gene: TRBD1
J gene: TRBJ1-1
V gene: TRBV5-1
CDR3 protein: CASSWVGQGGTEAFF

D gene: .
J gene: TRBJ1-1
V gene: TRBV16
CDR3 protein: CASSQSGRDTEAFF

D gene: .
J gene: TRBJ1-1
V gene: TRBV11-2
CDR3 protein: CASSLAQAPEAFF

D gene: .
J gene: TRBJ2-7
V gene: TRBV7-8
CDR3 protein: CASSQRTGAEQYF

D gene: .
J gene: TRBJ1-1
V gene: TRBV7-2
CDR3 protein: CASTNGTRPEAFF

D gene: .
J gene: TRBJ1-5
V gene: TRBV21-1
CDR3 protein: CASSKGWQFSNQPQHF

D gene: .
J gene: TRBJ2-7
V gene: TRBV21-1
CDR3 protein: CASSKATRYEQYF

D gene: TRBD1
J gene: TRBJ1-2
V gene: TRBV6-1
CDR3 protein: CASSEEGGQIYGYTF

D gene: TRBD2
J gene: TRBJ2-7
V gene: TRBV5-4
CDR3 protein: CASSFTSGSYEQYF

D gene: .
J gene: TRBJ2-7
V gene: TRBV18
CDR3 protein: CASSPLEEGSYEQYF

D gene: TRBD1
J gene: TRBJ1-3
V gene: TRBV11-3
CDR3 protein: CASSRTGAAGNTIYF

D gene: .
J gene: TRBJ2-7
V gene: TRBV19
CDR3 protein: CASSMRGSSYEQYF

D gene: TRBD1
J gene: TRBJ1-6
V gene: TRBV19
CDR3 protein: CASSMRRDRAIDSPLHF

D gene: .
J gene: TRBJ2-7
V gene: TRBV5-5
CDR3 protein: CASSLAPQGMDYEQYF

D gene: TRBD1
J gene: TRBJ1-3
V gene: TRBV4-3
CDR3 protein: CASSAEQGRGNTIYF

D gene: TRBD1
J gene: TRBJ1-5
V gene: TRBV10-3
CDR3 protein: CAIRGQGNQPQHF

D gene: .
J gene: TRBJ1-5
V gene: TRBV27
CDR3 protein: CASSSREANQPQHF

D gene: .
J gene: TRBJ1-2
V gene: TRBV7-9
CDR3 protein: CASSLVETGYTF

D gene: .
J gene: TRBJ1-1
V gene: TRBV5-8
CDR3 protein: CASSFVPGGTEAFF

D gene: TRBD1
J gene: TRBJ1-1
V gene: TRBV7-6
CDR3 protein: CASSSRTGNTEAFF

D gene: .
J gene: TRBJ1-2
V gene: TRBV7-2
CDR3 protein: CASSLESSGGYGYTF

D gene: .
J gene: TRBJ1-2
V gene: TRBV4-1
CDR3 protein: CASSQDFPGYGGYTF

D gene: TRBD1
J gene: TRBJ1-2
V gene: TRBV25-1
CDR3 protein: CASSRQGADYGYTF

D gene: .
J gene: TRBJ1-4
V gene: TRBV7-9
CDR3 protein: CASSPPGRPTNEKLFF

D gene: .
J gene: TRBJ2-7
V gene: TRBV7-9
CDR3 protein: CASSPPGSPYEQYF

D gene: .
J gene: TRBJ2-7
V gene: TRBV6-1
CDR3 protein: CASREAASTRDEQYF

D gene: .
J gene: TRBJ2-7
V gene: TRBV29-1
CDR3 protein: CSVGPGSSSGEQYF

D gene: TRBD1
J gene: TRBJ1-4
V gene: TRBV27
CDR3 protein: CASSPGTASNEKLFF

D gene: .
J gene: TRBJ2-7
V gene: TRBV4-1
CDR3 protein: CASSQSVGGAYEQYF

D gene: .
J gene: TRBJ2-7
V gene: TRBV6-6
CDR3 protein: CASSTNYEQYF

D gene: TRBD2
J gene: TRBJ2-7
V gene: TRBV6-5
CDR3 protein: CASRYGAGGDYEQYF

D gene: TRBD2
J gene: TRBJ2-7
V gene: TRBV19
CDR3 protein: CASSTTSGIGYEQYF